This is a list of T cell receptor beta chains from one sample in a study of technical replicates of blood from a few donors. Profiled with immunoSEQ multiplex PCR; TCRdb holds only in-frame clones, not every one. The sample holds 35,000 to 50,000 clones, around 96% seen once. The specimen sequenced was T cells isolated from PBMCs. These receptors originate from a human donor in good health. Each CDR3 is given without its conserved first and last residue. The D gene is left open where the match is weak.

V gene: TRBV19; D gene: -; CDR3 protein: ASSILAGDIQY
V gene: TRBV4-2; D gene: -; CDR3 protein: ASSQDMSYGYT
V gene: TRBV7-9; D gene: -; CDR3 protein: ASSLQGNEQF
V gene: TRBV6-1; D gene: -; CDR3 protein: ASSERGSKGTEAF
V gene: TRBV4-1; D gene: TRBD1; CDR3 protein: ASSQGNRGTEAF
V gene: TRBV30; D gene: -; CDR3 protein: AWGGSSRFYGYT
V gene: TRBV5-6; D gene: -; CDR3 protein: ASSLGEGTEAF
V gene: TRBV11-2; D gene: TRBD1; CDR3 protein: ASSLVTGAGGYT
V gene: TRBV30; D gene: -; CDR3 protein: AWNPTGNTEAF
V gene: TRBV5-4; D gene: -; CDR3 protein: ASSLDNYNEQF
V gene: TRBV10-3; D gene: -; CDR3 protein: AIQGIENTEAF
V gene: TRBV5-4; D gene: TRBD2; CDR3 protein: ASSQGLAGIYEQY
V gene: TRBV5-1; D gene: -; CDR3 protein: ASSLQASLAKNIQY
V gene: TRBV7-3; D gene: -; CDR3 protein: ASSLRSGSSTDTQY
V gene: TRBV11-3; D gene: TRBD2; CDR3 protein: ASSSVSGTEQF
V gene: TRBV19; D gene: -; CDR3 protein: ASSPERSSYNEQF
V gene: TRBV19; D gene: TRBD1; CDR3 protein: ASSPTGGGQPQH
V gene: TRBV30; D gene: TRBD2; CDR3 protein: AWTSGNYEQY
V gene: TRBV15; D gene: TRBD1; CDR3 protein: ATSRRTGGTDTQY
V gene: TRBV6-6; D gene: -; CDR3 protein: ASTGAGDEQY
V gene: TRBV5-1; D gene: -; CDR3 protein: ASSLADMRNGYT
V gene: TRBV28; D gene: TRBD1; CDR3 protein: ASRESKGQGNQPQH
V gene: TRBV6-5; D gene: TRBD1; CDR3 protein: ASSYSGQVEKLF
V gene: TRBV7-8; D gene: -; CDR3 protein: ATRRRGTGNTIY
V gene: TRBV6-5; D gene: TRBD1; CDR3 protein: ASRPGTGNNYGYT